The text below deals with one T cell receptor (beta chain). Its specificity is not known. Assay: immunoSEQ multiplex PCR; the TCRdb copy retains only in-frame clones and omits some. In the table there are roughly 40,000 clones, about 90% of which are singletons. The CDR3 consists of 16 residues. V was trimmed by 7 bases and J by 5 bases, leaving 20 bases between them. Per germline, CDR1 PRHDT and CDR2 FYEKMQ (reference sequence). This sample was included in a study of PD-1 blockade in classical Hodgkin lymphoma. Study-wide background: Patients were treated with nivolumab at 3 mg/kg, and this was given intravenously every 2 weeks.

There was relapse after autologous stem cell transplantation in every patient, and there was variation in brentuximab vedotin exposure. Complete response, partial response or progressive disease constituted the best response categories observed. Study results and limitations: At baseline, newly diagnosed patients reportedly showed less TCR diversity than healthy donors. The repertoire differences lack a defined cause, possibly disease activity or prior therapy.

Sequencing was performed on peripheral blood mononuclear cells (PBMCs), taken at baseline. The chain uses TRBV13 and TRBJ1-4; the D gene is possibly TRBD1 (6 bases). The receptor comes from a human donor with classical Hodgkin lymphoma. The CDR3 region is CASTLSTRTENEKLFF. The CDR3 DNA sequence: TGTGCCAGCACCCTCTCGACTAGGACAGAAAATGAAAAACTGTTTTTT.